The 8 T cell receptor beta chains below all came from one sample that was sequenced in a study of blood T cell repertoires in COVID-19 (dated by TCRdb to the early 2020s). The library relied on the immunoSEQ multiplex PCR assay. TCRdb limited this immuneACCESS table to in-frame rearrangements with V and J called. A share of clones is missing; checked studies link under half to unresolved V genes, and the rest is unexplained. For this sample there are 300,000 to 350,000 clones; about 93% appear just once. The ten most abundant clones make up under 3.5% of the sample. The sequenced material came from peripheral blood. All receptors derive from a woman aged 18-29 years who had recovered from COVID-19.

The chain joins TRBV5-5 to TRBJ1-2; unclear D gene. Per germline, CDR1 SGHKS and CDR2 YYEKEE (reference sequence). Trimming took 0 bases from V and 1 from J, leaving 7 bases between them. The CDR3 is 14 residues long. The CDR3 reads CASSLGHGNYGYTF. The CDR3 nucleotides are TGTGCCAGCAGCTTGGGACACGGTAACTATGGCTACACCTTC. The full variable domain, rest sourced from reference TRBV5-5 and TRBJ1-2, is DAGVTQSPTHLIKTRGQQVTLRCSPISGHKSVSWYQQVLGQGPQFIFQYYEKEERGRGNFPDRFSARQFPNYSSELNVNALLLGDSALYLCASSLGHGNYGYTFGSGTRLTVV.

The chain joins TRBV3-1 (or the pseudogene TRBV3-2) to TRBJ2-1; 12 nucleotides agree with TRBD2. After removal of 2 bases from V and 6 bases from J, the junction contained 5 bases not matched to a gene. The length of the CDR3 is 16 residues. The germline gives CDR1 LGHDT, CDR2 YNNKEL (reference sequence). The CDR3 bases are TGTGCCAGCAGCCAACAAAGGACTAGCGGGACCAATGAGCAGTTCTTC. It specifies CASSQQRTSGTNEQFF.

Turning to this clone: Other nucleotide sequences in the sample specify the same CDR3. The chain recombines TRBV24-1 with TRBJ2-2; a weak D match, TRBD2 (6 bases). Germline V gene lookup returns CDR1 KGHDR and CDR2 SFDVKD. The CDR3 length is 13 residues. V lost 7 bases, J lost 1 base, and 6 bases lay in between. This chain's CDR3 is CATSGGNTGELFF. The CDR3 DNA sequence: TGTGCCACCAGCGGGGGGAACACCGGGGAGCTGTTTTTT.

The chain recombines TRBV5-1 with TRBJ2-5, with 9 bases aligning to TRBD2. Germline assignment: CDR1 SGHRS and CDR2 YFSETQ. The ends lost 0 bases at V and 4 bases at J; junction bases unmatched: 4. The CDR3 is 15 residues long. CDR3 amino acids: CASSLASSGIETQYF. The CDR3 nucleotides read TGCGCCAGCAGCTTGGCTTCTAGCGGGATAGAGACCCAGTACTTC.

This chain uses TRBV7-9 with TRBJ2-2, with no clear D. V was shortened by 5 bases and J by 0 bases, with 16 bases between the two germline ends. CDR1 and CDR2 (germline): SEHNR, FQNEAQ (reference sequence). The CDR3 is 17 amino acids. The CDR3 DNA reads TGTGCCAGCAGCCCCCTGAGCCCGGGTTCGAACACCGGGGAGCTGTTTTTT. Its translation: CASSPLSPGSNTGELFF.

The chain is built from TRBV3-1 (or the pseudogene TRBV3-2) and TRBJ2-5, with 8 bases fitting TRBD2. The CDR3 has 14 residues. V shed 3 bases, J shed 4 bases, and the junction held 4 bases outside the gene matches. In germline, CDR1 is LGHDT, CDR2 YNNKEL (reference sequence). CDR3 loop: CASSQNSGRETQYF. CDR3 sequence (DNA): TGTGCCAGCAGCCAGAACAGCGGGAGAGAGACCCAGTACTTC.

The chain links TRBV5-5 to TRBJ2-1; possibly TRBD2 for D (6 bases). CDR3 length equals 16 residues. Deletions cut 0 bases from V and 3 bases from J, with 13 bases between. Germline CDR1 is SGHKS and CDR2 is YYEKEE (reference sequence). Here the CDR3 DNA reads TGTGCCAGCAGCTTGGTCAGCTCTAGCGTCTACAATGAGCAGTTCTTC. Amino acid sequence: CASSLVSSSVYNEQFF.

This clone was counted a single time. The rearrangement joins TRBV6-2 or TRBV6-3 to TRBJ2-7; 7 nucleotides align to TRBD2. The CDR3 is 13 amino acids. Germline V CDR1 and CDR2: MNHEY, SVGEGT. The J segment lost 7 bases and the V segment lost 2 bases, leaving 5 bases of the junction unmatched. The CDR3 bases are TGTGCCAGCAGTTACAGCGGGGTAGGAGAGCAGTACGTC. This codes for CASSYSGVGEQYV.